Below are 26 T cell receptor beta chains sequenced from a single sample in a study of shared clonotypes between healthy human individuals. Generated by immunoSEQ multiplex PCR, the TCRdb table keeps only in-frame clones and is missing some. The sample includes fewer than 650,000 clones, around 81% of them seen just once. Material for sequencing was PBMCs. Receptors originate from a woman in her thirties or forties in good health. Some clones in this sample may be carry-over from other donors' samples.

This clone was counted between two and nine times. The J gene is TRBJ1-2, the V gene TRBV18; 10 nucleotides match TRBD1. Looked up from germline, CDR1 is KGHSH and CDR2 is LQKENI. V gave up 0 bases and J gave up 1 base; unmatched junction bases: 2. CDR3 length: 16 residues. The CDR3 loop is CASSPPGQGNNYGYTF. CDR3 DNA sequence: TGTGCCAGCTCACCACCGGGACAGGGGAATAACTATGGCTACACCTTC.

This clone was recorded only once. The chain employs TRBV19 and TRBJ1-5; 7 bases align to TRBD1. The ends lost 6 bases at V and 10 bases at J; junction bases unmatched: 12. The germline CDR1 and CDR2 sequences are LNHDA and SQIVND (reference sequence). The CDR3 is 14 residues long. CDR3 DNA: TGTGCCAGTAGCCGGGACAGCCGGGGCCCTCCCCAGCATTTT. Translating it yields CASSRDSRGPPQHF.

J is TRBJ1-2 and V is TRBV18; maybe TRBD1 (6 bases). V lost 5 bases to trimming and J lost 6 bases, with 10 bases between them. Germline V lookup: CDR1 KGHSH, CDR2 LQKENI. This CDR3 has 12 residues. The CDR3 coding sequence is TGTGCCAGCTCATCCTCAGGGGATGGCTACACCTTC. It encodes CASSSSGDGYTF.

This clone was counted a few times. The V gene is TRBV7-2, the J gene TRBJ2-2; D gene unclear. This CDR3 has 14 amino acids. Germline lookup yields CDR1 SGHTA and CDR2 FQGNSA. The V end was cut by 0 bases, the J end by 6 bases, with 8 bases between. The CDR3 DNA is TGTGCCAGCAGCTTAGCGCTTTTCCCCGGGGAGCTGTTTTTT. It is translated as CASSLALFPGELFF.

The chain uses TRBV20-1 and TRBJ2-7, with no clear D. Germline lookup yields CDR1 DFQATT and CDR2 SNEGSKA (reference sequence). The V end lost 1 base, the J end lost 6 bases, and 7 bases lay between the germline ends. The CDR3 consists of 11 residues. The CDR3: CSARVGSEQYF. The CDR3 DNA is TGCAGTGCTAGAGTGGGAAGCGAGCAGTACTTC.

The chain links TRBV27 to TRBJ2-1, with D possibly being TRBD2 (6 bases). The CDR3 is made up of 17 amino acids. V lost 1 base and J lost 1, with 14 bases in between. Germline CDR1 is MNHEY and CDR2 is SMNVEV (reference sequence). CDR3 in DNA: TGTGCCAGCAGTTTATACCTCGCTAGCGCATCCTACAATGAGCAGTTCTTC. Its protein is CASSLYLASASYNEQFF.

The rearrangement uses TRBV4-2 and TRBJ2-7; 7 nucleotides align to TRBD2. J was trimmed by 4 bases and V by 4 bases; bases with no gene match: 10. The CDR3 totals 15 residues. The germline V gene has CDR1 LGHNA and CDR2 YNFKEQ. Here the CDR3 reads CASSLESASGYEQYF. The CDR3, as DNA: TGTGCCAGCAGCCTCGAATCGGCTAGCGGATACGAGCAGTACTTC.

The rearrangement links TRBV11-3 to TRBJ2-7, with D perhaps TRBD1 or TRBD2 (5 bases each). The germline V gene has CDR1 SGHNT and CDR2 YENEEA. CDR3 length equals 13 residues. Between the trimmed V and J ends, which lost 4 bases and 6 bases, there was a span of 13 bases. In DNA form, the CDR3 reads TGTGCCAGCAGCTCCGGTCCGGGGACCGAGCAGTACTTC. Amino acids: CASSSGPGTEQYF.

The J gene is TRBJ2-7, the V gene TRBV19; TRBD1 or TRBD2 may be the D gene (6 bases each). CDR3 length equals 13 residues. CDR1 is LNHDA, CDR2 SQIVND, per germline (reference sequence). V was clipped by 10 bases and J by 6 bases, with 19 bases between them. The CDR3 here is CATRRGEVGEQYF. In DNA, the CDR3 is TGTGCCACTAGAAGGGGGGAAGTTGGCGAGCAGTACTTC.

CDR3 DNA sequence: TGTGCCAGCACCCCCGCCGGGGGCGGCCATCAGCCCCAGCATTTT. It translates to CASTPAGGGHQPQHF. The chain couples TRBV6-1 to TRBJ1-5; D possibly corresponds to TRBD1 (6 bases). Germline assignment: CDR1 MNHNS and CDR2 SASEGT. V shed 7 bases and J shed 5 bases, with 18 bases lying between them. The CDR3 covers 15 residues.

Points on this clone: The same CDR3 arises from other DNA sequences in this sample as well. This chain joins TRBV7-9 and TRBJ2-1; no firm D call. V gave up 0 bases and J gave up 5 bases, with 5 bases separating them. Germline values: CDR1 SEHNR, CDR2 FQNEAQ (reference sequence). The CDR3 is made up of 13 amino acids. The CDR3 region is CASSLAGNNEQFF. CDR3 nucleotides: TGTGCCAGCAGCTTAGCAGGAAACAATGAGCAGTTCTTC. Filled out from reference TRBV7-9 and TRBJ2-1, the complete variable domain reads DTGVSQNPRHKITKRGQNVTFRCDPISEHNRLYWYRQTLGQGPEFLTYFQNEAQLEKSRLLSDRFSAERPKGSFSTLEIQRTEQGDSAMYLCASSLAGNNEQFFGPGTRLTVL.

This chain uses TRBV28 with TRBJ2-7; 12 bases map to TRBD2. CDR3 length equals 17 residues. Trimming removed 7 bases from V and 6 bases from J; junction bases left unmatched: 16. The V gene's germline CDR1 is MDHEN and CDR2 SYDVKM. CDR3: CASIGEVLAGGPLEQYF. The CDR3, as DNA: TGTGCCAGCATAGGGGAAGTTCTAGCGGGAGGGCCTCTCGAGCAGTACTTC.

The J gene is TRBJ1-1, the V gene TRBV5-1, with D possibly matching TRBD1 (6 bases). The CDR3 has 16 amino acids. The germline V gene encodes CDR1 SGHRS and CDR2 YFSETQ. Trimming shortened V by 4 bases and J by 1 base, and 17 bases separated the two germline ends. CDR3: CASSPDYQTGNTEAFF. DNA for the CDR3: TGCGCCAGCAGCCCAGACTACCAGACAGGGAACACTGAAGCTTTCTTT.

Worth noting for this clone: An end of the junction does not agree with germline; a read error may underlie this. This chain connects TRBV5-4 to TRBJ2-3; 10 bases line up with TRBD2. The germline gives CDR1 SGHNT, CDR2 YYREEE (reference sequence). This CDR3 spans 17 amino acids. CDR3 sequence: CARSLPSSGRRTDTQYF. The CDR3 region has the DNA TGTGCCCGCAGCCTGCCTTCTAGCGGGAGACGCACAGATACGCAGTATTTT.

This chain joins TRBV30 and TRBJ1-1, with TRBD1 as a possible D gene (5 bases). This CDR3 region has 13 residues. CDR1 is GTSNPN, CDR2 SVGIG, per germline (reference sequence). The V and J ends lost 0 bases and 10 bases respectively, with 15 bases between them. CDR3 sequence reads: CAWSVPVGAGAFF. The CDR3 region has the DNA TGTGCCTGGAGTGTTCCGGTTGGGGCAGGAGCTTTCTTT. Together with reference TRBV30 and TRBJ1-1, the CDR3 gives the full variable domain: SQTIHQWPATLVQPVGSPLSLECTVEGTSNPNLYWYRQAAGRGLQLLFYSVGIGQISSEVPQNLSASRPQDRQFILSSKKLLLSDSGFYLCAWSVPVGAGAFFGQGTRLTVV.

The genes are TRBV28 and TRBJ1-5, with 9 bases that match TRBD1. The CDR3 totals 16 residues. The germline gives CDR1 MDHEN, CDR2 SYDVKM. V dropped 6 bases and J dropped 5; count of bases not matched to a gene: 11. CDR3 residues: CASRTQGQGYYQPQHF. The DNA for the CDR3 is TGTGCCAGCAGAACCCAGGGACAGGGATATTATCAGCCCCAGCATTTT.

This sequence joins TRBV5-4 and TRBJ1-1; D is perhaps TRBD1 (5 bases). Trimming cost V 0 bases and J 2 bases, with 11 bases left between them. The CDR3 is 15 amino acids. Germline V CDR1 and CDR2: SGHNT, YYREEE (reference sequence). Written as DNA, the CDR3 is TGTGCCAGCAGCTTGGCTGGGGGGGGTAACACTGAAGCTTTCTTT. Encoded protein: CASSLAGGGNTEAFF.

The chain recombines TRBV19 with TRBJ1-1; a possible D gene is TRBD1 (5 bases). Trimming stripped 4 bases from V and 4 bases from J, with 13 bases between. The CDR3 contains 14 residues. Germline V gene sequence: CDR1 LNHDA, CDR2 SQIVND (reference sequence). The CDR3 sequence is CASSNWDRPTEAFF. The CDR3 region has the DNA TGTGCCAGTAGTAATTGGGACCGCCCCACTGAAGCTTTCTTT.

The rearrangement joins TRBV19 to TRBJ2-1; 11 bases map to TRBD1. The ends lost 5 bases at V and 3 bases at J; junction bases unmatched: 6. Germline V gene sequence: CDR1 LNHDA, CDR2 SQIVND (reference sequence). This CDR3 is 16 amino acids long. Here the CDR3 reads CASSGEDRGLYNEQFF. The CDR3 DNA sequence: TGTGCCAGTAGTGGGGAGGACAGGGGGCTCTACAATGAGCAGTTCTTC.

V gene TRBV18 combines with J gene TRBJ1-3; 9 nucleotides align to TRBD1. This CDR3 is built from 17 residues. The junction had 7 bases not matched to a gene; V was cut back by 4 bases and J by 0 bases. The germline CDR1 and CDR2 sequences are KGHSH and LQKENI. CDR3 sequence reads: CASSLRQGGNSGNTIYF. The CDR3 DNA reads as TGTGCCAGCTCACTTCGACAGGGGGGGAACTCTGGAAACACCATATATTTT. The full variable domain, its missing parts supplied by reference TRBV18 and TRBJ1-3, is NAGVMQNPRHLVRRRGQEARLRCSPMKGHSHVYWYRQLPEEGLKFMVYLQKENIIDESGMPKERFSAEFPKEGPSILRIQQVVRGDSAAYFCASSLRQGGNSGNTIYFGEGSWLTVV.

Regarding this clone: A read error may be the cause here, since a much bigger clone is one base away. This chain connects TRBV7-8 to TRBJ1-4; perhaps TRBD1 as D (5 bases). Per germline, CDR1 SGHVS and CDR2 FQNEAQ. V was clipped by 0 bases and J by 6 bases, with 5 bases between them. This CDR3 has 13 amino acids. The CDR3 protein is CASSLAGDEKLFF. For the CDR3, the DNA is TGTGCCAGCAGCTTAGCGGGGGATGAAAAACTGTTTTTT.

This clone occurred many times. The chain uses TRBV27 and TRBJ1-5; D ambiguous. V lost 6 bases and J lost 7, with 19 bases in between. The CDR3 is 15 amino acids. The V gene's germline CDR1 is MNHEY and CDR2 SMNVEV (reference sequence). CDR3 sequence (DNA): TGTGCCAGCAGCCCACTCGGGGTATTGTCCCAGCCCCAGCATTTT. Translating it yields CASSPLGVLSQPQHF.

This clone was seen more than once but under ten times. V gene TRBV2 combines with J gene TRBJ1-2, with D unclear. The V end was cut by 7 bases, the J end by 1 base, with 10 bases between. Germline-derived CDR1 and CDR2 are SNHLY and FYNNEI. This CDR3 spans 13 amino acids. The CDR3 spells CASTLGYNYGYTF. The CDR3 coding sequence is TGTGCCAGCACCCTGGGGTATAACTATGGCTACACCTTC.

As to this clone: Given a far larger clone just one base away, this is likely a sequencing read error. Other DNA variants within this sample encode the same CDR3. The V and J genes are TRBV6-1 and TRBJ2-2; no clear D gene. The CDR3 totals 15 residues. Germline assignment: CDR1 MNHNS and CDR2 SASEGT. V was shortened by 1 base and J by 1 base, with 7 bases between the two germline ends. CDR3: CASSEEEGNTGELFF. In DNA, the CDR3 is TGTGCCAGCAGTGAAGAAGAAGGGAACACCGGGGAGCTGTTTTTT.

The chain carries TRBV7-8 and TRBJ2-7; D possibly uses TRBD1 or TRBD2 (6 bases each). CDR1 and CDR2 (germline): SGHVS, FQNEAQ. This CDR3 spans 15 amino acids. Trimming left V 0 bases short and J 4 bases short, with 13 bases between. The CDR3 DNA sequence: TGTGCCAGCAGCTTAGCGGTCGGGGGCCGATACGAGCAGTACTTC. Its translation is CASSLAVGGRYEQYF. The entire variable domain, with the rest obtained from reference TRBV7-8 and TRBJ2-7, is as follows: GAGVSQSPRYKVAKRGQDVALRCDPISGHVSLFWYQQALGQGPEFLTYFQNEAQLDKSGLPSDRFFAERPEGSVSTLKIQRTQQEDSAVYLCASSLAVGGRYEQYFGPGTRLTVT.

V gene TRBV25-1 combines with J gene TRBJ2-1; unclear D gene. The CDR3 spans 11 residues. The ends were cut back, 4 bases at V and 8 bases at J, with 6 bases in the middle. Per the germline V gene, CDR1 is MGHDK and CDR2 is SYGVNS. The CDR3 protein is CASSAIYEQFF. CDR3 DNA: TGTGCCAGCAGTGCTATCTATGAGCAGTTCTTC.